The rows below give T cell receptor beta chains drawn from one sample of a study of T cell repertoires in cytomegalovirus infection. No antigen has been assigned to these receptors. MiXCR was run by TCRdb on the reads, yielding one entry per CDR3 protein. The sample holds a few hundred thousand distinct CDR3 sequences; roughly 42% are singletons and the top ten take around 48%. This specimen was cultured PBMCs, taken from culture after CMV antigen stimulation. The origin of the receptors is a human donor in good health (CMV status not recorded). Some clones in this sample may be carry-over from other donors' samples. Each CDR3 is given with its conserved first and last residue. D genes are given only for firm matches. Rows may omit the clone size; those that give it use once, few, many or a size class.

clone_size,v_call,j_call,d_call,cdr3_aa,cdr3_nt
many,TRBV7-2,TRBJ1-1,TRBD1,CASRTGTVNTEAFF,TGTGCCAGCAGAACCGGGACAGTTAACACTGAAGCTTTCTTT
NA,TRBV12-3/TRBV12-4,TRBJ1-2,NA,CASSMMDGGYTF,TGTGCCAGCAGTATGATGGACGGGGGCTACACCTTC
NA,TRBV5-5,TRBJ1-6,NA,CASSLVEPFYPLHF,TGTGCCAGCAGCTTGGTAGAGCCCTTTTATCCCCTCCACTTT
NA,TRBV7-2,TRBJ2-3,NA,CASSLQTGSTDTQYF,TGTGCCAGCAGCCTCCAGACGGGGAGCACAGATACGCAGTATTTT
NA,TRBV7-9,TRBJ1-2,NA,CASGLALGYTF,TGTGCCAGCGGGCTGGCCCTCGGCTACACCTTC
few,TRBV11-2,TRBJ2-5,TRBD2,CASSLGLAPHETQYF,TGTGCCAGCAGCCTTGGACTAGCTCCCCATGAGACCCAGTACTTC
NA,TRBV25-1,TRBJ2-7,NA,CASSLDAEQYF,TGTGCCAGCAGTTTAGACGCCGAGCAGTACTTC
NA,TRBV12-3/TRBV12-4,TRBJ2-3,NA,CASSLPLDTQYF,TGTGCCAGCAGTTTACCCTTGGATACGCAGTATTTT
NA,TRBV2,TRBJ2-5,NA,CANGVGLNQETQYF,TGTGCCAATGGGGTTGGGCTGAATCAAGAGACCCAGTACTTC
NA,TRBV28,TRBJ2-7,NA,CASSAIGMTGTYEQYF,TGTGCCAGCAGTGCCATCGGCATGACAGGCACCTACGAGCAGTACTTC
NA,TRBV11-3,TRBJ2-5,NA,CASSQSPRGSQYF,TGTGCCAGCAGCCAGTCCCCCAGAGGGAGCCAGTACTTC
few,TRBV7-9,TRBJ2-7,TRBD1,CASSKNRDRYYEQYF,TGTGCCAGCAGCAAAAACCGGGACAGATACTACGAGCAGTACTTC
NA,TRBV19,TRBJ2-1,TRBD1,CASSIFARLDRQGPRNEQFF,TGTGCCAGTAGTATATTTGCAAGGCTGGACCGACAGGGTCCGAGGAATGAGCAGTTCTTC
once,TRBV7-2,TRBJ1-2,NA,CASSGGGASYGYTF,TGTGCCAGCAGCGGAGGAGGGGCGAGCTATGGCTACACCTTC
few,TRBV7-2,TRBJ1-2,NA,CASSGQNYGYTF,TGTGCCAGCAGCGGACAAAACTATGGCTACACCTTC
NA,TRBV18,TRBJ2-5,NA,CASPGQNQETQYF,TGTGCCAGCCCCGGACAGAATCAAGAGACCCAGTACTTC
many,TRBV12-3/TRBV12-4,TRBJ1-6,TRBD1,CASRTGAYNSPLHF,TGTGCCAGCAGGACAGGGGCCTATAATTCACCCCTCCACTTT
few,TRBV7-9,TRBJ2-7,NA,CASSPRTVPKGGNEQYF,TGTGCCAGCAGCCCCCGGACAGTTCCAAAAGGGGGGAACGAGCAGTACTTC
NA,TRBV6-1,TRBJ2-1,TRBD2,CASSEAGGSSYNEQFF,TGTGCCAGCAGTGAAGCGGGGGGGAGCTCCTACAATGAGCAGTTCTTC
NA,TRBV7-2,TRBJ1-1,NA,CASSLVHADAEAFF,TGTGCCAGCAGCTTAGTTCATGCCGACGCTGAAGCTTTCTTT
many,TRBV7-2,TRBJ1-5,NA,CASSLQSLYSNQPQHF,TGTGCCAGCAGCTTACAGTCTCTCTATAGCAATCAGCCCCAGCATTTT
NA,TRBV4-2,TRBJ2-7,NA,CASSRTRDVLYEQYF,TGTGCCAGCAGCCGAACCCGGGACGTTCTCTACGAGCAGTACTTC
NA,TRBV27,TRBJ2-5,NA,CASGGTEGVAQYF,TGTGCCAGCGGAGGGACTGAGGGGGTGGCCCAGTACTTC
few,TRBV5-1,TRBJ1-1,NA,CASTPSASGNTEAFF,TGCGCCAGCACCCCTTCTGCTTCCGGGAACACTGAAGCTTTCTTT
few,TRBV7-2,TRBJ2-4,NA,CASSLRTSNIQYF,TGTGCCAGCAGCTTACGGACCTCAAACATTCAGTACTTC
few,TRBV6-6,TRBJ2-5,NA,CASNRGAEETQYF,TGTGCCAGCAACCGGGGAGCTGAAGAGACCCAGTACTTC
NA,TRBV10-3,TRBJ2-1,TRBD1,CAISSGTGDNEQFF,TGTGCCATCAGTTCCGGGACAGGGGACAATGAGCAGTTCTTC